A single sample gave rise to the 28 T cell receptor beta chains below, sequenced in a study of cytomegalovirus exposure and HLA in healthy donors. PCR employed 60 Vbeta and 13 Jbeta primers. Data came from immunoSEQ multiplex PCR; TCRdb stores just in-frame clones and leaves some out. This sample has fewer than 250,000 clones; approximately 78% occur once, and the top ten carry 3.8%. The specimen was PBMCs. The receptors here all came from a male donor in good health and CMV-seronegative.

The chain couples TRBV19 to TRBJ1-5; possible D gene TRBD1, 5 bases. This CDR3 spans 13 amino acids. The ends were cut back, 10 bases at V and 0 bases at J, with 10 bases in the middle. The germline gives CDR1 LNHDA, CDR2 SQIVND (reference sequence). CDR3 DNA: TGTGCCATCGCCAGGGATAGCAATCAGCCCCAGCATTTT. Translated, it gives CAIARDSNQPQHF.

The chain employs TRBV5-1 and TRBJ2-5, with 7 positions matching TRBD2. V was pared by 2 bases and J by 4 bases, with 5 bases of the junction left unmatched. Germline CDR1 SGHRS, CDR2 YFSETQ. This CDR3 spans 14 amino acids. CDR3 nucleotide sequence: TGCGCCAGCAGCTTAACAGAGCGGGGAGAGACCCAGTACTTC. The encoded protein is CASSLTERGETQYF.

The J gene is TRBJ2-1, the V gene TRBV6-4; 12 bases align to TRBD2. The CDR3 consists of 15 residues. Germline trimming cut 6 bases from V and 5 bases from J; bases unmatched to any gene: 5. The germline V gene has CDR1 MRHNA and CDR2 SNTAGT. The CDR3 sequence: CASRPLAGGNNEQFF. The CDR3 DNA reads TGTGCCAGCAGACCACTAGCGGGAGGAAACAATGAGCAGTTCTTC.

The chain combines TRBV6-6 with TRBJ1-5, with 8 bases identical to TRBD1. V gave up 6 bases and J gave up 3 bases; unmatched junction bases: 4. This CDR3 is built from 14 residues. The V gene's germline CDR1 is MNHNY and CDR2 SVGAGI (reference sequence). The CDR3 coding sequence is TGTGCCAGCAGGCACAGGGGGGACAATCAGCCCCAGCATTTT. Translation gives CASRHRGDNQPQHF.

This chain joins TRBV4-2 and TRBJ1-3, with a tentative D call TRBD1 (5 bases). Germline loops: CDR1 LGHNA, CDR2 YNFKEQ. CDR3 size: 14 residues. V was clipped by 5 bases and J by 5 bases, with 13 bases between them. The CDR3 nucleotides are TGTGCCAGCAGCTTGTCGGCAGGGAGAAACACCATATATTTT. Encoded protein: CASSLSAGRNTIYF.

The CDR3 sequence is CAISEIATGSNQPQHF. The CDR3 nucleotides read TGTGCCATCAGTGAAATAGCGACAGGGAGCAATCAGCCCCAGCATTTT. The rearrangement links TRBV10-3 to TRBJ1-5; 7 bases line up with TRBD1. This CDR3 has 16 amino acids. Germline values: CDR1 ENHRY, CDR2 SYGVKD. V shed 3 bases, J shed 1 base, and the junction held 6 bases outside the gene matches.

This clone came up once. The V gene is TRBV18, the J gene TRBJ2-7, with 12 positions matching TRBD1. The germline V gene has CDR1 KGHSH and CDR2 LQKENI. This CDR3 comprises 15 residues. Germline trimming cut 2 bases from V and 5 bases from J; bases unmatched to any gene: 4. The CDR3 bases are TGTGCCAGCTCACCATGGGGACAGGGGGCAAACGAGCAGTACTTC. It encodes CASSPWGQGANEQYF. Based on the CDR3 plus reference TRBV18 and TRBJ2-7, the full variable domain is NAGVMQNPRHLVRRRGQEARLRCSPMKGHSHVYWYRQLPEEGLKFMVYLQKENIIDESGMPKERFSAEFPKEGPSILRIQQVVRGDSAAYFCASSPWGQGANEQYFGPGTRLTVT.

V usage is TRBV6-5 and J usage is TRBJ1-3, with a tentative D call TRBD1 (5 bases). Germline V gene lookup returns CDR1 MNHEY and CDR2 SVGAGI. The CDR3 contains 16 residues. V lost 4 bases to trimming and J lost 1 base, with 14 bases between them. The CDR3 region has the DNA TGTGCCAGCAGTTCCGAAGTCGGGGGGTCTGGAAACACCATATATTTT. The encoded protein is CASSSEVGGSGNTIYF.

This sequence joins TRBV4-2 and TRBJ2-1; 7 bases match TRBD2. The germline V gene encodes CDR1 LGHNA and CDR2 YNFKEQ. Losses at the gene ends were 1 base for V and 10 bases for J; bases not matched to a gene: 13. The CDR3 has 16 residues. The CDR3 loop reads CASSQVGEGNGREQFF. CDR3 in DNA: TGTGCCAGCAGCCAAGTCGGGGAGGGTAACGGCCGGGAGCAGTTCTTC.

The chain couples TRBV7-2 to TRBJ1-4; maybe TRBD1 (5 bases). V was shortened by 5 bases and J by 0 bases, with 7 bases between the two germline ends. The CDR3 sequence is 14 residues long. CDR1 and CDR2 (germline): SGHTA, FQGNSA. CDR3 nucleotide sequence: TGTGCCAGCAGCCAAGGGGCAACTAATGAAAAACTGTTTTTT. Its translation: CASSQGATNEKLFF.

This chain joins TRBV7-6 and TRBJ1-1, with D perhaps TRBD1 (5 bases). From germline, CDR1 is SGHVS and CDR2 FNYEAQ. V gave up 4 bases and J gave up 4 bases, with 16 bases separating them. This CDR3 is built from 15 residues. This CDR3 is CASSSSGGLGTEAFF. The CDR3 nucleotides read TGTGCCAGCAGCTCATCTGGGGGGTTGGGCACTGAAGCTTTCTTT.

This clone was seen only a few times. The chain is built from TRBV7-2 and TRBJ1-5; D not certain. CDR1 and CDR2 from the germline V gene are SGHTA and FQGNSA. The ends were cut back, 8 bases at V and 3 bases at J, with 14 bases in the middle. The CDR3 spans 14 residues. The CDR3 spells CASAVSSNNQPQHF. As DNA, the CDR3 is TGTGCCAGCGCCGTGTCCAGTAACAATCAGCCCCAGCATTTT.

The V gene is TRBV5-6, the J gene TRBJ2-7, with D unresolved. The germline V and J ends were trimmed by 1 base and 4 bases, with 6 bases remaining between them. Per germline, CDR1 SGHDT and CDR2 YYEEEE. CDR3 length: 12 amino acids. CDR3 loop: CASSLNEYEQYF. The CDR3 nucleotides read TGTGCCAGCAGCTTGAACGAGTACGAGCAGTACTTC.

The chain combines TRBV18 with TRBJ1-1, with D hard to call. V was trimmed by 5 bases and J by 1 base, leaving 11 bases between them. The CDR3 has 14 residues. Germline assignment: CDR1 KGHSH and CDR2 LQKENI. The CDR3 DNA sequence: TGTGCCAGCTCATTCACTGGTGGGAACACTGAAGCTTTCTTT. Its protein product is CASSFTGGNTEAFF.

V is TRBV19 and J is TRBJ2-1; 10 nucleotides agree with TRBD2. With V trimmed by 7 bases and J by 2 bases, 5 bases remained unmatched. The CDR3 is 15 residues long. Germline CDR1 LNHDA, CDR2 SQIVND (reference sequence). The CDR3 protein is CASMEREGPYNEQFF. The CDR3 region has the DNA TGTGCCAGTATGGAGCGGGAGGGCCCCTACAATGAGCAGTTCTTC.

V and J are TRBV5-4 and TRBJ2-7; TRBD1 aligns across 10 bases. The trim removed 4 bases at V and 0 bases at J, leaving 4 bases unmatched. Germline CDR1 SGHNT, CDR2 YYREEE (reference sequence). This CDR3 spans 15 amino acids. CDR3 bases: TGTGCCAGCAGCGGTCGGGACAGGGGCTCCTACGAGCAGTACTTC. Its protein product is CASSGRDRGSYEQYF. Looking up the rest from reference TRBV5-4 and TRBJ2-7 gives the full variable domain: ETGVTQSPTHLIKTRGQQVTLRCSSQSGHNTVSWYQQALGQGPQFIFQYYREEENGRGNFPPRFSGLQFPNYSSELNVNALELDDSALYLCASSGRDRGSYEQYFGPGTRLTVT.

The chain links TRBV27 to TRBJ2-2, with D tentatively TRBD1 (6 bases). V was pared by 8 bases and J by 3 bases, with 19 bases between. This CDR3 comprises 16 residues. Germline CDR1 reads MNHEY; CDR2 reads SMNVEV (reference sequence). Written as DNA, the CDR3 is TGTGCCAGCGGCCTTGACAAGGGGGTCTACACCGGGGAGCTGTTTTTT. Protein product: CASGLDKGVYTGELFF.

About this clone itself: A read error may account for a junction end that differs from germline. The chain joins TRBV19 to TRBJ2-7; a possible D gene is TRBD1 (5 bases). Germline lookup yields CDR1 LNHDA and CDR2 SQIVND (reference sequence). This CDR3 is 14 amino acids long. The CDR3 nucleotides read TGTGCCAGTAGTATCGGCAGGGTCTCCCACGAGCAGTACTTC. Translated: CASSIGRVSHEQYF. Based on the CDR3 plus reference TRBV19 and TRBJ2-7, the full variable domain is DGGITQSPKYLFRKEGQNVTLSCEQNLNHDAMYWYRQDPGQGLRLIYYSQIVNDFQKGDIAEGYSVSREKKESFPLTVTSAQKNPTAFYLCASSIGRVSHEQYFGPGTRLTVT.

This clone came up once. The germline gene is not matched at one end of the junction; a read error may be the cause. The rearrangement links TRBV6-4 to TRBJ2-7, with D possibly TRBD2 on 5 matching bases. The CDR3 extends over 15 amino acids. Germline V CDR1 and CDR2: MRHNA, SNTAGT. CDR3 in DNA: TGTGCCAGCTCGGCGGAGTTCGGGAACTCCTACGAGCAGTGCTTC. It yields the protein CASSAEFGNSYEQCF.

The chain combines TRBV19 with TRBJ2-4; 7 nucleotides align to TRBD2. This CDR3 comprises 17 residues. Germline CDR1 reads LNHDA; CDR2 reads SQIVND (reference sequence). V dropped 3 bases and J dropped 0; count of bases not matched to a gene: 8. CDR3 bases: TGTGCCAGTAGTATCTCTAGCGGTAGCTTAGCCAAAAACATTCAGTACTTC. Encoded protein: CASSISSGSLAKNIQYF.

As concerns this clone: Other DNA sequences in the same sample also yield this CDR3. The gene calls are TRBV19 and TRBJ2-1; 7 bases fit TRBD2. The J segment lost 2 bases and the V segment lost 3 bases, leaving 1 base of the junction unmatched. The CDR3 has 14 amino acids. The germline CDR1 and CDR2 sequences are LNHDA and SQIVND (reference sequence). The CDR3 nucleotides read TGTGCCAGTAGTATCGGGGGGACCTACAATGAGCAGTTCTTC. Encoded protein: CASSIGGTYNEQFF.

This sequence joins TRBV7-3 and TRBJ2-5; D call uncertain. The V gene lost 5 bases and the J gene lost 5 bases, with 12 bases spanning the gap. Looked up from germline, CDR1 is SGHTA and CDR2 is FQGTGA. The length of the CDR3 is 13 residues. For the CDR3, the DNA is TGTGCCAGCAGCACATCAAGTGCTGAGACCCAGTACTTC. It specifies CASSTSSAETQYF.

V gene TRBV6-4 combines with J gene TRBJ2-1, with 12 bases identical to TRBD2. V lost 5 bases and J lost 2; bases outside the gene matches: 1. Germline V lookup: CDR1 MRHNA, CDR2 SNTAGT. This CDR3 spans 15 amino acids. CDR3 in amino acids: CASSRTSGTYNEQFF. CDR3 in DNA: TGTGCCAGCAGTAGGACTAGCGGGACCTACAATGAGCAGTTCTTC.

V is TRBV18 and J is TRBJ2-3, with a weak D call TRBD2 (6 bases). The CDR3 length is 14 residues. The ends were cut back, 4 bases at V and 0 bases at J, with 8 bases in the middle. Germline V gene lookup returns CDR1 KGHSH and CDR2 LQKENI. The CDR3 DNA reads TGTGCCAGCTCACGGGGGGAAAGCACAGATACGCAGTATTTT. Encoded protein: CASSRGESTDTQYF.

The rearrangement uses TRBV7-9 and TRBJ2-2, with D tentatively TRBD2 (5 bases). Deletions cut 1 base from V and 7 bases from J, with 10 bases between. The germline gives CDR1 SEHNR, CDR2 FQNEAQ (reference sequence). The CDR3 has 14 amino acids. CDR3 sequence (DNA): TGTGCCAGCAGCTTAGGACTAACGAACGGGGAGCTGTTTTTT. Translating it yields CASSLGLTNGELFF.

This chain links TRBV19 with TRBJ2-7; D unresolved. V lost 4 bases to trimming and J lost 4 bases, with 8 bases between them. Germline CDR1 reads LNHDA; CDR2 reads SQIVND (reference sequence). This CDR3 is built from 12 residues. The CDR3 is CASSRSHYEQYF. CDR3 sequence (DNA): TGTGCCAGTAGTAGGAGCCATTACGAGCAGTACTTC.

The V and J genes are TRBV28 and TRBJ2-5; D is perhaps TRBD1 (6 bases). Between the trimmed V and J ends, which lost 4 bases and 2 bases, there was a span of 23 bases. In germline, CDR1 is MDHEN, CDR2 SYDVKM. The CDR3 consists of 18 residues. CDR3 nucleotides: TGTGCCAGCAGTTCCACCTACCGGGACAAAGAAAAACAAGAGACCCAGTACTTC. Translation: CASSSTYRDKEKQETQYF.

This chain joins TRBV28 and TRBJ1-6; maybe TRBD1 (5 bases). V dropped 6 bases and J dropped 7 bases, with 10 bases sitting between them. Germline CDR1 MDHEN, CDR2 SYDVKM. There are 13 residues in the CDR3. CDR3 bases: TGTGCCAGCAGAATGCCAGGGAATTCACCCCTCCACTTT. It yields the protein CASRMPGNSPLHF.